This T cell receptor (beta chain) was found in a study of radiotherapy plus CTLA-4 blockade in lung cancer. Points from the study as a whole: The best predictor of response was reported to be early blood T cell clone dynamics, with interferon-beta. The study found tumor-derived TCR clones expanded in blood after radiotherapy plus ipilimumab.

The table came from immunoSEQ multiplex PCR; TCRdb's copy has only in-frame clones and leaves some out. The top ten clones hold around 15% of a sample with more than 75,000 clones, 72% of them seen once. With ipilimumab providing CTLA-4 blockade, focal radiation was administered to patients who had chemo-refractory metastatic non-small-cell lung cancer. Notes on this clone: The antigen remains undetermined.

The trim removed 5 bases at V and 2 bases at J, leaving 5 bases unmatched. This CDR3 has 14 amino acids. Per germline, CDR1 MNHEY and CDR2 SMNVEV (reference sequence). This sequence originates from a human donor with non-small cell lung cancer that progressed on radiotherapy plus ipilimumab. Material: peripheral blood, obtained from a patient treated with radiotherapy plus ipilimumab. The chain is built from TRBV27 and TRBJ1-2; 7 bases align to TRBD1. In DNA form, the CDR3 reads TGTGCCAGCAGTCCACCGGGACAGAACTATGGCTACACCTTC. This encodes CASSPPGQNYGYTF.